Shown below are 31 T cell receptor beta chains from a single sample sequenced in a study of post-analysis software for immune sequencing data. Findings of the study overall: Four to six TRBV segments were significantly more frequent in patients than in controls. TRBV5-6, TRBV5-1 and TRBV20-1 were among these segments.

Their antigen targets remain unknown. Each TCR beta cDNA library carried unique molecular identifiers. TCRdb reanalysed the PCR reads using MiXCR and keeps one entry per CDR3 protein. The sample shows 800,000 to 950,000 distinct CDR3 sequences, about 57% of them seen only once. Sample: blood. The receptors derive from a girl aged 10 to 17 with multiple sclerosis.

The chain combines TRBV12-3 or TRBV12-4 with TRBJ2-3; 7 bases align to TRBD1. After removal of 5 bases from V and 9 bases from J, the junction contained 8 bases not matched to a gene. The CDR3 sequence is 13 residues long. The CDR3 here is CASSPKGRGTQYF. The CDR3 nucleotides are TGTGCCAGCAGTCCCAAGGGCAGGGGGACGCAGTATTTT.

This clonotype appeared a few times. The chain links TRBV6-6 to TRBJ2-5; D possibly corresponds to TRBD2 (5 bases). TRBJ2-7 matches the DNA end more closely, so the J call is doubtful. In germline, CDR1 is MNHNY, CDR2 SVGAGI (reference sequence). The CDR3 runs 11 residues. Here the CDR3 reads CASSLRAEQYF. CDR3 nucleotide sequence: TGTGCCAGCAGTTTGAGGGCCGAGCAGTACTTC.

This chain connects TRBV7-2 to TRBJ2-3; maybe TRBD2 (7 bases). The V and J ends lost 0 bases and 4 bases respectively, with 11 bases between them. The CDR3 is 15 amino acids. CDR1 and CDR2 from the germline V gene are SGHTA and FQGNSA. The CDR3 bases are TGTGCCAGCAGCTTAGCGGGGGGGGCCCCAGATACGCAGTATTTT. This encodes CASSLAGGAPDTQYF.

This sequence joins TRBV7-9 and TRBJ2-1, with 10 bases lining up with TRBD1. CDR3 length: 12 residues. The germline gives CDR1 SEHNR, CDR2 FQNEAQ (reference sequence). Germline trimming cut 2 bases from V and 15 bases from J; bases unmatched to any gene: 4. The CDR3 DNA reads as TGTGCCAGCAGCTTAAGCGGGACAGGGGCGTTCTTC. Translation gives CASSLSGTGAFF.

V and J are TRBV7-9 and TRBJ1-2; TRBD1 matches 7 bases. Trimming took 4 bases from V and 7 from J; bases not matched to a gene: 9. Per the germline V gene, CDR1 is SEHNR and CDR2 is FQNEAQ (reference sequence). The CDR3 covers 14 residues. As DNA, the CDR3 is TGTGCCAGCAGCTACAGCACAGGGGTAGGTGGCTACACCTTC. This translates into CASSYSTGVGGYTF. The entire variable domain, with the rest obtained from reference TRBV7-9 and TRBJ1-2, is as follows: DTGVSQNPRHKITKRGQNVTFRCDPISEHNRLYWYRQTLGQGPEFLTYFQNEAQLEKSRLLSDRFSAERPKGSFSTLEIQRTEQGDSAMYLCASSYSTGVGGYTFGSGTRLTVV.

The gene calls are TRBV20-1 and TRBJ2-7; no clear D gene. The germline V and J ends were trimmed by 5 bases and 3 bases, with 8 bases remaining between them. Germline CDR1 and CDR2: DFQATT and SNEGSKA (reference sequence). The CDR3 totals 11 residues. CDR3 nucleotide sequence: TGCAGTGCTTGGATAGACTACGAGCAGTACTTC. Its protein is CSAWIDYEQYF.

This clonotype was seen many times. Sequence at one end of the junction differs from germline and may be a read error. The gene calls are TRBV15 and TRBJ2-4; D unresolved. The CDR3 consists of 15 residues. From germline, CDR1 is LNHNV and CDR2 YYDKDF (reference sequence). This CDR3 reads CATSRGDTAQNIQYF. CDR3 coding DNA: TGTGCCACCAGCAGAGGAGACACAGCCCAAAACATTCAGTACTTC. Full variable domain (missing parts from reference TRBV15 and TRBJ2-4): DAMVIQNPRYQVTQFGKPVTLSCSQTLNHNVMYWYQQKSSQAPKLLFHYYDKDFNNEADTPDNFQSRRPNTSFCFLDIRSPGLGDTAMYLCATSRGDTAQNIQYFGAGTRLSVL.

This clonotype was observed a few times. The V call is TRBV10-3, the J call TRBJ1-2; TRBD1 agrees at 10 bases. Trimming removed 7 bases from V and 4 bases from J; junction bases left unmatched: 6. Germline values: CDR1 ENHRY, CDR2 SYGVKD. CDR3 length: 14 residues. DNA for the CDR3: TGTGCCATCACAGACAGGGGGCGAAGCTATGGCTACACCTTC. Translation gives CAITDRGRSYGYTF.

This clonotype was observed a few times. The chain links TRBV12-3 or TRBV12-4 to TRBJ2-7; 8 bases agree with TRBD2. With V trimmed by 4 bases and J by 4 bases, 6 bases remained unmatched. The CDR3 contains 14 residues. The CDR3 DNA is TGTGCCAGCAGTTCTACGGGAGGGCCTTACGAGCAGTACTTC. It is translated as CASSSTGGPYEQYF.

This sequence joins TRBV11-2 and TRBJ2-7; D perhaps matches TRBD2 (5 bases). This CDR3 is built from 13 residues. In germline, CDR1 is SGHAT, CDR2 FQNNGV. V was pared by 5 bases and J by 6 bases, with 14 bases between. In nucleotides, the CDR3 is TGTGCCAGCAGCCCGTGGGGAAGCGGCGAGCAGTACTTC. Protein product: CASSPWGSGEQYF.

The chain links TRBV10-3 to TRBJ2-6, with 10 nucleotides matching TRBD1. Per the germline V gene, CDR1 is ENHRY and CDR2 is SYGVKD. The CDR3 runs to 17 residues. The V and J ends lost 6 bases and 0 bases, in that order; junction bases with no gene match: 5. The CDR3 nucleotides are TGTGCCATCAGGGGGGACAGGGGTTCCTCTGGGGCCAACGTCCTGACTTTC. Translation: CAIRGDRGSSGANVLTF.

The genes are TRBV5-1 and TRBJ2-1; D perhaps matches TRBD2 (7 bases). This CDR3 has 16 amino acids. Germline V gene sequence: CDR1 SGHRS, CDR2 YFSETQ. The V end was cut by 2 bases, the J end by 7 bases, with 19 bases between. The CDR3 coding sequence is TGCGCCAGCAGCTTTACCACTAGGGGGAGGGGGAATGAGCAGTTCTTC. This gives the protein CASSFTTRGRGNEQFF.

This chain joins TRBV20-1 and TRBJ2-3, with 8 bases fitting TRBD2. Germline CDR1 reads DFQATT; CDR2 reads SNEGSKA (reference sequence). The CDR3 consists of 16 residues. V trimming: 3 bases; J trimming: 1 base; junction bases outside the gene matches: 9. The CDR3 bases are TGCAGTGCTAGGAGTGTAACTAGCGGTGGCACAGATACGCAGTATTTT. Encoded protein: CSARSVTSGGTDTQYF.

A single count supports this clonotype. In DNA, the CDR3 is TGTGCCAGCAGCCCCTACCCAACAGGGGTAAGCTACGAGCAGTACTTC. Residues: CASSPYPTGVSYEQYF. The rearrangement links TRBV13 to TRBJ2-7, with 7 positions matching TRBD1. V lost 5 bases, J lost 3 bases, and 13 bases stayed unmatched. CDR3 length equals 16 residues. Germline V CDR1 and CDR2: PRHDT, FYEKMQ (reference sequence). Full variable domain (remainder filled in from reference TRBV13 and TRBJ2-7): AAGVIQSPRHLIKEKRETATLKCYPIPRHDTVYWYQQGPGQDPQFLISFYEKMQSDKGSIPDRFSAQQFSDYHSELNMSSLELGDSALYFCASSPYPTGVSYEQYFGPGTRLTVT.

V is TRBV7-9 and J is TRBJ2-7; D might be TRBD2 (5 bases). CDR1 and CDR2 from the germline V gene are SEHNR and FQNEAQ (reference sequence). This CDR3 contains 14 residues. Trimming stripped 2 bases from V and 3 bases from J, with 11 bases between. Here the CDR3 reads CASSLTERLYEQYF. In DNA, the CDR3 is TGTGCCAGCAGCTTAACCGAGCGGCTCTACGAGCAGTACTTC.

The chain employs TRBV5-1 and TRBJ2-1; TRBD2 is a possible D gene (6 bases). CDR3 length equals 16 residues. V was clipped by 5 bases and J by 6 bases, with 21 bases between them. Per germline, CDR1 SGHRS and CDR2 YFSETQ. DNA for the CDR3: TGCGCCAGCAGTAACGTACGGGCTGAGGAGGGCAATGAGCAGTTCTTC. Its translation is CASSNVRAEEGNEQFF.

Here the CDR3 reads CASGRGAGNTEAFF. In DNA, the CDR3 is TGTGCCAGCGGTCGGGGGGCCGGTAACACTGAAGCTTTCTTT. The rearrangement uses TRBV27 and TRBJ1-1; a weak D match, TRBD1 (6 bases). CDR1 is MNHEY, CDR2 SMNVEV, per germline (reference sequence). The V and J ends lost 8 bases and 2 bases respectively, with 15 bases between them. The length of the CDR3 is 14 residues.

This clonotype was seen only once. The chain uses TRBV5-5 and TRBJ1-2; D is perhaps TRBD1 (5 bases). Germline CDR1 is SGHKS and CDR2 is YYEKEE (reference sequence). This CDR3 has 15 residues. Trimming removed 0 bases from V and 2 bases from J, with 11 bases in between. The CDR3 protein is CASSLELRANYGYTF. The DNA of the CDR3 is TGTGCCAGCAGCTTGGAACTCAGGGCGAACTATGGCTACACCTTC. Full variable domain (rest looked up from reference TRBV5-5 and TRBJ1-2): DAGVTQSPTHLIKTRGQQVTLRCSPISGHKSVSWYQQVLGQGPQFIFQYYEKEERGRGNFPDRFSARQFPNYSSELNVNALLLGDSALYLCASSLELRANYGYTFGSGTRLTVV.

The rearrangement joins TRBV10-3 to TRBJ2-4; D perhaps matches TRBD2 (6 bases). TRBJ2-7 matches the DNA end more closely, so the J call is doubtful. Germline V lookup: CDR1 ENHRY, CDR2 SYGVKD. The CDR3 contains 15 residues. The CDR3: CAISESSAGESEQYF. The CDR3 DNA reads TGTGCCATCAGTGAGTCGTCAGCGGGTGAGAGCGAGCAGTACTTC.

This clonotype was picked up a small number of times. The chain employs TRBV5-6 and TRBJ1-2, with a possible D match to TRBD1 (5 bases). The CDR3 contains 16 residues. Germline V lookup: CDR1 SGHDT, CDR2 YYEEEE. With 4 bases removed from V and 7 bases from J, the gap between germline ends came to 23 bases. The CDR3, as DNA: TGTGCCAGCAGCCAATCCATCGGGACCGGCCGGGGTGGCTACACCTTC. Translated: CASSQSIGTGRGGYTF.

This clonotype was observed a few times. This sequence joins TRBV29-1 and TRBJ1-2; 9 nucleotides match TRBD1. V lost 5 bases and J lost 0; bases outside the gene matches: 4. CDR3 size: 14 residues. Looked up from germline, CDR1 is SQVTM and CDR2 is ANQGSEA. The CDR3 loop reads CSVTGGETNYGYTF. The CDR3 region has the DNA TGCAGCGTTACAGGGGGCGAGACTAACTATGGCTACACCTTC.

The V call is TRBV9, the J call TRBJ2-5, with 7 bases identical to TRBD2. CDR3 size: 14 residues. The germline gives CDR1 SGDLS, CDR2 YYNGEE. V lost 0 bases, J lost 7 bases, and 6 bases stayed unmatched. CDR3 sequence reads: CASSVGDYLGTQYF. CDR3 sequence (DNA): TGTGCCAGCAGCGTAGGGGACTACCTAGGGACCCAGTACTTC.

This chain joins TRBV25-1 and TRBJ1-2, with D possibly being TRBD1 (5 bases). The CDR3 is made up of 14 amino acids. The V and J ends lost 5 bases and 1 base respectively, with 11 bases between them. The germline V gene encodes CDR1 MGHDK and CDR2 SYGVNS. CDR3 bases: TGTGCCAGCAGTAAGAGGGGAGGTAACTATGGCTACACCTTC. This codes for CASSKRGGNYGYTF.

The rearrangement links TRBV19 to TRBJ1-5; no reliable D call. Germline loops: CDR1 LNHDA, CDR2 SQIVND (reference sequence). Trimming stripped 4 bases from V and 8 bases from J, with 9 bases between. The CDR3 loop spans 12 amino acids. The CDR3 DNA sequence: TGTGCCAGTAGTAGCAGATCAGAGCCCCAGCATTTT. This translates into CASSSRSEPQHF.

The CDR3 DNA sequence: TGTGCCAGCAGGACTCCGGGGGGTAATGAGCAGTTCTTC. Translated: CASRTPGGNEQFF. J is TRBJ2-1 and V is TRBV6-6; TRBD2 matches at 7 bases. V was pared by 6 bases and J by 7 bases, with 6 bases of the junction left unmatched. Germline CDR1 MNHNY, CDR2 SVGAGI (reference sequence). The CDR3 totals 13 residues.

The CDR3 reads CSARDLDRYTEAFF. CDR3 sequence (DNA): TGCAGTGCTAGAGATCTCGACAGGTATACTGAAGCTTTCTTT. The chain joins TRBV20-1 to TRBJ1-1; possible D gene TRBD1, 6 bases. V was shortened by 0 bases and J by 5 bases, with 13 bases between the two germline ends. From germline, CDR1 is DFQATT and CDR2 SNEGSKA (reference sequence). The CDR3 loop spans 14 amino acids.

V and J are TRBV20-1 and TRBJ2-7; the match to TRBD1 covers 12 bases. There are 16 residues in the CDR3. J lost 7 bases, V lost 0 bases, and 10 bases had no gene match. Looked up from germline, CDR1 is DFQATT and CDR2 is SNEGSKA (reference sequence). The CDR3 spells CSARDLRGQGAEEQYF. CDR3 nucleotides: TGCAGTGCTAGAGACCTACGGGGACAGGGGGCGGAGGAGCAGTACTTC.

This clonotype was seen a few times. The rearrangement links TRBV7-2 to TRBJ2-5; 8 nucleotides agree with TRBD2. CDR1 and CDR2 (germline): SGHTA, FQGNSA. The CDR3 loop spans 12 amino acids. CDR3 protein: CASGSVQETQYF. The CDR3 DNA sequence: TGTGCGAGCGGGAGCGTCCAAGAGACCCAGTACTTC.

This clonotype was found a few times. The V and J genes are TRBV29-1 and TRBJ2-3; 12 bases are shared with TRBD2. Trimming took 6 bases from V and 4 from J; bases not matched to a gene: 8. CDR1 is SQVTM, CDR2 ANQGSEA, per germline. The CDR3 is 15 amino acids. CDR3 in DNA: TGCAGCGTGGCCAAACTAGCGGGAGGAGCAGATACGCAGTATTTT. Protein: CSVAKLAGGADTQYF.

The V and J genes are TRBV5-1 and TRBJ2-5, with D perhaps TRBD1 (6 bases). This CDR3 has 14 amino acids. CDR1 and CDR2 (germline): SGHRS, YFSETQ. V was pared by 6 bases and J by 5 bases, with 17 bases between. CDR3 sequence reads: CASNFNRAVETQYF. CDR3 bases: TGCGCCAGCAACTTTAACAGGGCGGTGGAGACCCAGTACTTC. The variable domain in full, completed from reference TRBV5-1 and TRBJ2-5, reads KAGVTQTPRYLIKTRGQQVTLSCSPISGHRSVSWYQQTPGQGLQFLFEYFSETQRNKGNFPGRFSGRQFSNSRSEMNVSTLELGDSALYLCASNFNRAVETQYFGPGTRLLVL.

This chain joins TRBV5-5 and TRBJ2-7; tentatively, D is TRBD1 (5 bases). This CDR3 contains 15 residues. Germline V gives CDR1 SGHKS, CDR2 YYEKEE (reference sequence). Trimming left V 0 bases short and J 3 bases short, with 13 bases between. This chain's CDR3 is CASSLAVQELYEQYF. CDR3 DNA sequence: TGTGCCAGCAGCTTGGCCGTACAGGAACTCTACGAGCAGTACTTC.